This T cell receptor (beta chain) was identified during a study of kidney transplant recipient with SARS-CoV-2 infection. This clonotype was seen at least ten times. TCRdb recomputed calls from the reads with MiXCR, one row per CDR3 protein. Among under 300,000 distinct CDR3 sequences listed, about 28% were seen once. The clonotype was recovered from a male patient aged 25 to 39 who had COVID-19 and was a kidney transplant recipient. Some T cells may arise from the graft donor. The source was a blood sample, collected at baseline and on day 111 from a kidney transplant recipient.

CDR3 amino acids: CASSRDFTLRKTYGYTF. The CDR3 nucleotides are TGTGCCAGCAGCCGTGATTTCACCCTTCGAAAGACCTATGGCTACACCTTC. The rearrangement uses TRBV3-1 and TRBJ1-2; unclear D gene. Trimming took 4 bases from V and 4 from J, leaving 22 bases between them. This CDR3 region has 17 residues. From germline, CDR1 is LGHDT and CDR2 YNNKEL (reference sequence).